This TCR beta chain was recovered during a study of response to subunit inactivated influenza vaccine. Points from the study as a whole: The authors proposed limited new T cell recruitment per seasonal influenza vaccination.

From the RT-PCR reads, TCRdb called clonotypes with MiXCR, one entry per CDR3 protein. The sample gives 800,000 to 1,000,000 distinct CDR3 sequences, roughly 20% of which show up once; about 9.4% is in the top ten. With regard to this clonotype: As yet, its antigen is unknown.

This CDR3 comprises 16 residues. Germline V CDR1 and CDR2: MNHEY, SVGEGT. V dropped 6 bases and J dropped 9; count of bases not matched to a gene: 14. This chain connects TRBV6-2 or TRBV6-3 to TRBJ2-1, with 10 bases lining up with TRBD2. Specimen: PBMCs from blood, collected less than 6 days after vaccination. This TCR derives from a man between 45 and 60 years old who received an inactivated influenza vaccine. The CDR3 bases are TGTGCCAGCAGCTCTAGCGGGAGCTTGCGGGTACGTGAGCAGTTCTTC. This codes for CASSSSGSLRVREQFF.